The 5 T cell receptor beta chains reported below all come from one sample, sequenced in a study of shared clonotypes between healthy human individuals. Clones were sequenced by immunoSEQ multiplex PCR, and TCRdb holds only the in-frame ones, with some missing. The sample consists of about 680,000 clones, about three quarters of them appearing once. The specimen was memory CD4+ T cells sorted from blood. As for subset: CD45RA-negative fraction. The receptor source for this set is a young woman in good health.

This chain links TRBV29-1 with TRBJ2-5; TRBD1 is a possible D gene (6 bases). Germline assignment: CDR1 SQVTM and CDR2 ANQGSEA. This CDR3 is built from 12 residues. Trimming cost V 5 bases and J 0 bases, with 7 bases left between them. CDR3 nucleotide sequence: TGCAGCGTTAGGACAGACCAAGAGACCCAGTACTTC. This sequence encodes CSVRTDQETQYF.

The chain employs TRBV28 and TRBJ2-7; 13 bases match TRBD2. With V trimmed by 7 bases and J by 4 bases, 4 bases remained unmatched. The length of the CDR3 is 14 residues. Germline V gives CDR1 MDHEN, CDR2 SYDVKM. Here the CDR3 DNA reads TGTGCCAGCACTAGGACTAGCGGGAGTTACGAGCAGTACTTC. It encodes CASTRTSGSYEQYF.

The V gene is TRBV27, the J gene TRBJ2-2; tentative D call: TRBD2 (6 bases). In germline, CDR1 is MNHEY, CDR2 SMNVEV (reference sequence). Trimming took off 6 bases at V and 6 bases at J, with 11 bases between the two ends. The CDR3 is made up of 13 amino acids. The DNA for the CDR3 is TGTGCCAGCAGACCACTAGCCGCCGGGGAGCTGTTTTTT. This gives the protein CASRPLAAGELFF.

This sequence joins TRBV25-1 and TRBJ1-6, with no clear D. V was cut by 11 bases and J by 7 bases, with 12 bases left in between. CDR3 length equals 12 residues. The germline V gene has CDR1 MGHDK and CDR2 SYGVNS. CDR3 coding DNA: TGTGCCTCCCGGGGTCCAAATTCACCCCTCCACTTT. It is translated as CASRGPNSPLHF.

This clone was recorded a few times. The DNA for the CDR3 is TGCAGCGTTGAAGATCAAAATAGAGGAAACATTCAGTACTTC. Translation: CSVEDQNRGNIQYF. This chain joins TRBV29-1 and TRBJ2-4; no clear D. Germline CDR1 is SQVTM and CDR2 is ANQGSEA. V dropped 0 bases and J dropped 6 bases, with 12 bases sitting between them. The CDR3 sequence is 14 residues long.